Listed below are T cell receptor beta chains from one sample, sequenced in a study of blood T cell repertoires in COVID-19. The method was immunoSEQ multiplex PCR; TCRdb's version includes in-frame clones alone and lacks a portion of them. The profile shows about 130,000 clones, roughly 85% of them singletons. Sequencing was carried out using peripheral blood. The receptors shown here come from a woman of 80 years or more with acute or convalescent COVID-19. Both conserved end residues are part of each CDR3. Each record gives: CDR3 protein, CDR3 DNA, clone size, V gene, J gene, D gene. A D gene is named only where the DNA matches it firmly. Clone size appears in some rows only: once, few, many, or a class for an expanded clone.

CASSSSTSGVSEQYF,TGTGCCAGCAGTTCCTCAACTAGCGGGGTGAGCGAGCAGTACTTC,.,TRBV6-5,TRBJ2-7,TRBD2
CASSEGGQGVYGYTF,TGTGCCAGCAGTGAGGGGGGACAGGGGGTCTATGGCTACACCTTC,.,TRBV6-1,TRBJ1-2,TRBD1
CASSYGGRNTEAFF,TGTGCCAGCAGTTACGGTGGGAGGAACACTGAAGCTTTCTTT,.,TRBV6-5,TRBJ1-1,.
CASSLLEQETQYF,TGTGCCAGCAGCCTACTAGAACAAGAGACCCAGTACTTC,.,TRBV3-1/TRBV3-2,TRBJ2-5,.
CASSAYTGGINTIYF,TGTGCCAGCAGCGCTTATACAGGGGGCATAAACACCATATATTTT,.,TRBV9,TRBJ1-3,TRBD1
CASSQETGSTEAFF,TGTGCCAGCAGCCAGGAGACAGGGTCCACTGAAGCTTTCTTT,.,TRBV11-2,TRBJ1-1,TRBD1
CASRLTGESLGYTF,TGTGCCAGCAGACTGACAGGGGAAAGTCTCGGCTACACCTTC,.,TRBV6-5,TRBJ1-2,TRBD1
CASSLGGSGGGSTFF,TGTGCCAGCAGCTTAGGTGGTTCAGGGGGAGGCAGCACTTTCTTT,few,TRBV11-2,TRBJ1-1,TRBD1
CATSRDGRGAGELFF,TGTGCCACCAGCAGAGATGGGCGGGGAGCCGGGGAGCTGTTTTTT,.,TRBV15,TRBJ2-2,.
CASSFQGTSGNTIYF,TGTGCCAGCAGTTTCCAGGGAACCTCTGGAAACACCATATATTTT,.,TRBV6-2/TRBV6-3,TRBJ1-3,.
CASSRTRDSNSPLHF,TGCGCCAGCAGTAGGACCCGGGACTCAAATTCACCCCTCCACTTT,.,TRBV5-1,TRBJ1-6,.
CASNPGNTIYF,TGTGCCAGCAATCCGGGAAACACCATATATTTT,.,TRBV11-2,TRBJ1-3,.
CASSGPNSPLHF,TGCGCCAGCAGTGGGCCTAATTCACCCCTCCACTTT,.,TRBV10-2,TRBJ1-6,.
CASSIDRGNTEAFF,TGTGCCAGCAGCATTGACAGGGGGAACACTGAAGCTTTCTTT,.,TRBV11-2,TRBJ1-1,TRBD1
CASSQDVDGRGGYTF,TGTGCCAGCAGCCAAGATGTGGACGGGAGGGGAGGCTACACCTTC,.,TRBV4-2,TRBJ1-2,.
CASSSGGQLNTEAFF,TGTGCCAGCAGCTCAGGGGGCCAACTTAACACTGAAGCTTTCTTT,.,TRBV5-4,TRBJ1-1,TRBD1
CASSFGLANTGELFF,TGCGCCAGCAGCTTTGGACTCGCGAACACCGGGGAGCTGTTTTTT,.,TRBV5-1,TRBJ2-2,.
CASRYTGDEQYF,TGTGCCAGCAGGTACACAGGGGACGAGCAGTACTTC,.,TRBV7-2,TRBJ2-7,TRBD1
CASTSLNYGYTF,TGTGCCAGTACTTCCCTTAACTATGGCTACACCTTC,.,TRBV2,TRBJ1-2,.
CASTREGSTDTQYF,TGTGCCAGCACCCGGGAAGGAAGCACAGATACGCAGTATTTT,.,TRBV7-9,TRBJ2-3,.
CASNRPRTNEKLFF,TGTGCCAGCAATCGTCCTCGAACTAATGAAAAACTGTTTTTT,few,TRBV6-6,TRBJ1-4,.
CASSLGSAYNSPLHF,TGTGCCAGCAGCTTGGGGAGTGCCTATAATTCACCCCTCCACTTT,.,TRBV7-9,TRBJ1-6,.
CATEGASGEKLFF,TGTGCCACCGAGGGGGCTTCTGGTGAAAAACTGTTTTTT,.,TRBV6-5,TRBJ1-4,TRBD1